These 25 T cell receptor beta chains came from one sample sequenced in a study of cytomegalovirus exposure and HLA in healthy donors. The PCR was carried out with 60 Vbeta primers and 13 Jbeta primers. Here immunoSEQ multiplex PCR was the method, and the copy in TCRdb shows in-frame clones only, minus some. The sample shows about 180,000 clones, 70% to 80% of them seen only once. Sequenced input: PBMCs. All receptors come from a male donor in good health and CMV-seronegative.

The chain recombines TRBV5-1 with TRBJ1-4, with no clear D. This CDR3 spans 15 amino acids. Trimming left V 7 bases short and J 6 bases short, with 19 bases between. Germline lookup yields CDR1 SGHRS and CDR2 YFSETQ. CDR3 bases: TGCGCCAGCCGTAACCGACCCTCCGGGGATGAAAAACTGTTTTTT. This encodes CASRNRPSGDEKLFF.

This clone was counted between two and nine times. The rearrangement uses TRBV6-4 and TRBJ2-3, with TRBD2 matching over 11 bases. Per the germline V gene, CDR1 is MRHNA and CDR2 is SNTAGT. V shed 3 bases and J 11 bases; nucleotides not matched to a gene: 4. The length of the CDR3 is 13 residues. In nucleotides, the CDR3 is TGTGCCAGCAGTGAATTAGCGGGAGGGCGGCAGTATTTT. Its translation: CASSELAGGRQYF.

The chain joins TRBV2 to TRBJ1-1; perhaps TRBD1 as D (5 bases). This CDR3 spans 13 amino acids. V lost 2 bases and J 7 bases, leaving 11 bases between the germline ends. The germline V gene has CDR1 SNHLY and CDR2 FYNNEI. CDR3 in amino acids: CASSEQGLNEAFF. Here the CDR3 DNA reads TGTGCCAGCAGTGAACAGGGACTCAATGAAGCTTTCTTT.

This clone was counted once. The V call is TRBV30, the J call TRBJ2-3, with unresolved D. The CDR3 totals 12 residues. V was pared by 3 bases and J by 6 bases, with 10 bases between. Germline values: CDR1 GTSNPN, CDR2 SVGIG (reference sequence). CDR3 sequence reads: CAWRRAIDTQYF. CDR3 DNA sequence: TGTGCCTGGAGGAGAGCCATTGATACGCAGTATTTT.

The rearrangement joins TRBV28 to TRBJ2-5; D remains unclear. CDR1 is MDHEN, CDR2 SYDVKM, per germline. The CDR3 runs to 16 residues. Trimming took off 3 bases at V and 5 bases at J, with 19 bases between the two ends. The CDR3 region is CASSLVAVQRRETQYF. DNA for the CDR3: TGTGCCAGCAGTTTGGTGGCGGTTCAAAGGCGGGAGACCCAGTACTTC. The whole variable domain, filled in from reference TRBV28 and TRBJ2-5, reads DVKVTQSSRYLVKRTGEKVFLECVQDMDHENMFWYRQDPGLGLRLIYFSYDVKMKEKGDIPEGYSVSREKKERFSLILESASTNQTSMYLCASSLVAVQRRETQYFGPGTRLLVL.

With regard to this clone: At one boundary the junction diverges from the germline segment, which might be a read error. This chain's CDR3 is CVSSPLAEQFF. CDR3 nucleotides: TGTGTCAGCAGTCCCCTGGCTGAGCAGTTCTTC. The chain joins TRBV2 to TRBJ2-1; D remains unclear. Germline V CDR1 and CDR2: SNHLY, FYNNEI. This CDR3 is built from 11 residues.

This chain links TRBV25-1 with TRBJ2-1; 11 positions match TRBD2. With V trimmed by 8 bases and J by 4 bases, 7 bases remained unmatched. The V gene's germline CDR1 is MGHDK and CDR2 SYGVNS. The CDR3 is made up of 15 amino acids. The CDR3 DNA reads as TGTGCCAGCGGAAGACTAGCGGGGCTTTACAATGAGCAGTTCTTC. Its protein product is CASGRLAGLYNEQFF.

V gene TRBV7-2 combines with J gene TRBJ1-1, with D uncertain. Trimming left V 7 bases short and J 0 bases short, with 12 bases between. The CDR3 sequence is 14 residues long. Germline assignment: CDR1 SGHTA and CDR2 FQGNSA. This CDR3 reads CASTQSAVNTEAFF. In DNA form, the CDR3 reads TGTGCCAGCACCCAATCGGCGGTGAACACTGAAGCTTTCTTT. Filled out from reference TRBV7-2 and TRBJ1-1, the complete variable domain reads GAGVSQSPSNKVTEKGKDVELRCDPISGHTALYWYRQSLGQGLEFLIYFQGNSAPDKSGLPSDRFSAERTGGSVSTLTIQRTQQEDSAVYLCASTQSAVNTEAFFGQGTRLTVV.

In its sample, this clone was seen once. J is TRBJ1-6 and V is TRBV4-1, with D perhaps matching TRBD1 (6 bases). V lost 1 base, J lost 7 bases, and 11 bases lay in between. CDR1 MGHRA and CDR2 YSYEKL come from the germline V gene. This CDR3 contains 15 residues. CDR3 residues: CASSQVGQPNSPLHF. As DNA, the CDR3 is TGCGCCAGCAGCCAAGTTGGACAGCCGAATTCACCCCTCCACTTT.

CDR3 DNA: TGTGCCAGCAGCCAAACTAGCGGGGGGGACATTCAGTACTTC. Protein product: CASSQTSGGDIQYF. The chain is built from TRBV28 and TRBJ2-4; 13 bases are a match to TRBD2. Trimming removed 6 bases from V and 8 bases from J; junction bases left unmatched: 4. The CDR3 length is 14 residues. The germline CDR1 and CDR2 sequences are MDHEN and SYDVKM.

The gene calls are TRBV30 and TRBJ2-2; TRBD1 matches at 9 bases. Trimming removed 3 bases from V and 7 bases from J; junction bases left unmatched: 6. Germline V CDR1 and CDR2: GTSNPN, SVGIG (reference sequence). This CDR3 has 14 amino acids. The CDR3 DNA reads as TGTGCCTGGAGGGGACAGGGTGTCGGCGGGGAGCTGTTTTTT. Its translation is CAWRGQGVGGELFF.

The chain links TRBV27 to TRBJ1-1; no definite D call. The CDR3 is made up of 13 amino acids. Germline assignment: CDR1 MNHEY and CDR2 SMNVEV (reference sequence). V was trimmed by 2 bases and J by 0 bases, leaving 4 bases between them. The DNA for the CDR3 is TGTGCCAGCAGTTTAGTAATGAACACTGAAGCTTTCTTT. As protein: CASSLVMNTEAFF.

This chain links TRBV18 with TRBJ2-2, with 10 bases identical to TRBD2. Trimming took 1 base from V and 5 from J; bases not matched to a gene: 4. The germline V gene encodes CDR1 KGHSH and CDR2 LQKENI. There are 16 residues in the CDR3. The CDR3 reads CASSPRLAGETGELFF. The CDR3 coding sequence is TGTGCCAGCTCACCACGGCTAGCGGGAGAAACCGGGGAGCTGTTTTTT.

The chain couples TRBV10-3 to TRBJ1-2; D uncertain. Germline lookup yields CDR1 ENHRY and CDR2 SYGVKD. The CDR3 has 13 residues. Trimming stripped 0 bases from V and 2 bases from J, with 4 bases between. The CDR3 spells CAISESGNYGYTF. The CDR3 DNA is TGTGCCATCAGTGAGTCCGGGAACTATGGCTACACCTTC.

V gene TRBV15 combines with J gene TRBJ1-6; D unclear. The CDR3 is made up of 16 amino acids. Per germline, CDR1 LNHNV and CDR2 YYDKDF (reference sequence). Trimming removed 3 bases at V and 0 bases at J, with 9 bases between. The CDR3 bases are TGTGCCACCAGCAGTGAGATGTTCTCCTATAATTCACCCCTCCACTTT. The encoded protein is CATSSEMFSYNSPLHF. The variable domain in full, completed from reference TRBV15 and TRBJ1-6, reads DAMVIQNPRYQVTQFGKPVTLSCSQTLNHNVMYWYQQKSSQAPKLLFHYYDKDFNNEADTPDNFQSRRPNTSFCFLDIRSPGLGDTAMYLCATSSEMFSYNSPLHFGNGTRLTVT.

The CDR3 sequence: CASRPGTGNSYEQYF. Here the CDR3 DNA reads TGTGCCAGCAGGCCCGGGACAGGAAACTCCTACGAGCAGTACTTC. This chain links TRBV28 with TRBJ2-5; 8 bases are shared with TRBD1. TRBJ2-7 explains the end of the DNA better; the J call may be wrong. CDR3 length equals 15 residues. From germline, CDR1 is MDHEN and CDR2 SYDVKM.

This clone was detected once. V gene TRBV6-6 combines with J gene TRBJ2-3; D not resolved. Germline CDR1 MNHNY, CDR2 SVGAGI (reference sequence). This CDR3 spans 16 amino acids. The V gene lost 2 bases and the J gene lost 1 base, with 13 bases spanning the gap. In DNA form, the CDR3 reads TGTGCCAGCAGTTACGGGCTGTCTCTGGGCACAGATACGCAGTATTTT. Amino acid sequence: CASSYGLSLGTDTQYF.

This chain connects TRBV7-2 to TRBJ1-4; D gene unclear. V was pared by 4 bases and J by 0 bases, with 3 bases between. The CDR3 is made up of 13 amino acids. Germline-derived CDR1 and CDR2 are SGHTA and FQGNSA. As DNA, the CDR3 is TGTGCCAGCAGCTCTTCAACTAATGAAAAACTGTTTTTT. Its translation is CASSSSTNEKLFF. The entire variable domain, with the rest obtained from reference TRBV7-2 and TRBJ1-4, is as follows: GAGVSQSPSNKVTEKGKDVELRCDPISGHTALYWYRQSLGQGLEFLIYFQGNSAPDKSGLPSDRFSAERTGGSVSTLTIQRTQQEDSAVYLCASSSSTNEKLFFGSGTQLSVL.

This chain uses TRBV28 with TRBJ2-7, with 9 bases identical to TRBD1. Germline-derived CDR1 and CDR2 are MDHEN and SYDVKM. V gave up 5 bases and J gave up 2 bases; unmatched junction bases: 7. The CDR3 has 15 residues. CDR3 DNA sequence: TGTGCCAGCAGTCCCCCCGGGACAGGGACCTACGAGCAGTACTTC. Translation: CASSPPGTGTYEQYF.

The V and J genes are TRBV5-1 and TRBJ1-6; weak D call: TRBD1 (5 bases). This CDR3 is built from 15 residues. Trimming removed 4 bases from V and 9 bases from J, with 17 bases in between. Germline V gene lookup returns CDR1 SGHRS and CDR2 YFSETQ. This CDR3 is CASSRERGSGSPLHF. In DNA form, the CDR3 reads TGCGCCAGCAGCCGCGAAAGGGGTTCGGGTTCACCCCTCCACTTT.

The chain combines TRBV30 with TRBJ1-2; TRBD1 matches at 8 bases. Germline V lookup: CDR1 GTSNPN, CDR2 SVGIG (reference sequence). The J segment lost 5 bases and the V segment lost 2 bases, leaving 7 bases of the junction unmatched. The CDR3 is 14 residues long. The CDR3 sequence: CAWSFYRGLYGYTF. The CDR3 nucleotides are TGTGCCTGGAGTTTCTACAGGGGGTTGTATGGCTACACCTTC. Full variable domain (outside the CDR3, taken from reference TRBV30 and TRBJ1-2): SQTIHQWPATLVQPVGSPLSLECTVEGTSNPNLYWYRQAAGRGLQLLFYSVGIGQISSEVPQNLSASRPQDRQFILSSKKLLLSDSGFYLCAWSFYRGLYGYTFGSGTRLTVV.

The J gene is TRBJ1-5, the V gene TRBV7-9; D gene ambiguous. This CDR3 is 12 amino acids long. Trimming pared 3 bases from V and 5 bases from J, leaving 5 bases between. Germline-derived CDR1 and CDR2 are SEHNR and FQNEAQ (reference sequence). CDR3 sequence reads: CASSLAYQPQHF. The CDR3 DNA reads TGTGCCAGCAGCTTGGCATATCAGCCCCAGCATTTT.

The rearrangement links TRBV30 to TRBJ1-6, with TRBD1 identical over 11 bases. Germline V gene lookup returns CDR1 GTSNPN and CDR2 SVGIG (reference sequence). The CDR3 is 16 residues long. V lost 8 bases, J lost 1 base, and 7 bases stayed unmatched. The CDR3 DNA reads TGTGCCGGCCGGGACAGGGGGGAATCCTATAATTCACCCCTCCACTTT. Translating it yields CAGRDRGESYNSPLHF. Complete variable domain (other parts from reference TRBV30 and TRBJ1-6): SQTIHQWPATLVQPVGSPLSLECTVEGTSNPNLYWYRQAAGRGLQLLFYSVGIGQISSEVPQNLSASRPQDRQFILSSKKLLLSDSGFYLCAGRDRGESYNSPLHFGNGTRLTVT.

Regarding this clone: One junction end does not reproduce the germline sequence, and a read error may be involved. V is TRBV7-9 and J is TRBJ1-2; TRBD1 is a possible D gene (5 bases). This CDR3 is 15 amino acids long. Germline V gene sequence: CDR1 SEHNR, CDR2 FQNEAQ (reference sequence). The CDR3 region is CSSSFFQGTNYGYTF. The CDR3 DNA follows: TGTTCCAGCAGCTTCTTTCAGGGCACGAACTATGGCTACACCTTC.

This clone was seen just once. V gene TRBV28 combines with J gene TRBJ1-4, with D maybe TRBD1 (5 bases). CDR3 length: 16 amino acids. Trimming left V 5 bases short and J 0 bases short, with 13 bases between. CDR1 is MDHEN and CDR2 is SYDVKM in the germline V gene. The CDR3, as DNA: TGTGCCAGCAGTCGACAGAGCGCTGCAACTAATGAAAAACTGTTTTTT. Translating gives CASSRQSAATNEKLFF.